Shown below are 4 T cell receptor beta chains from a single sample sequenced in a study of T cell repertoires in cytomegalovirus infection (dated by TCRdb to about 2019). TCRdb lists the instrument as Illumina HiSeq 1500. The raw public reads went through TCRdb reprocessing: fastp at Q25, MiXCR clone calling, in-frame beta chains kept. Rows with a matching CDR3 protein are joined into one entry that keeps the most common DNA and genes. For this sample there are 740,000 or so distinct CDR3 sequences; 35% to 45% appear just once. The top ten clones comprise 2.8% of the sample. The sequenced sample was PBMCs. The receptors come from a human donor in good health (CMV status not recorded). Some clones in this sample may be carry-over from other donors' samples.

This sequence joins TRBV27 and TRBJ2-3, with 7 bases that match TRBD2. The CDR3 is 15 amino acids. V dropped 3 bases and J dropped 2; count of bases not matched to a gene: 5. CDR1 MNHEY and CDR2 SMNVEV come from the germline V gene (reference sequence). CDR3 loop: CASSLRERYTDTQYF. CDR3 nucleotide sequence: TGTGCCAGCAGTTTGCGGGAGAGGTACACAGATACGCAGTATTTT.

This clonotype came up a few times. The chain links TRBV6-6 to TRBJ1-5; a weak D match, TRBD1 (5 bases). The V gene's germline CDR1 is MNHNY and CDR2 SVGAGI (reference sequence). The CDR3 sequence is 14 residues long. With 7 bases removed from V and 4 bases from J, the gap between germline ends came to 14 bases. CDR3 in amino acids: CASTLFQGNQPQHF. In nucleotides, the CDR3 is TGTGCCAGCACCCTATTCCAGGGTAATCAGCCCCAGCATTTT.

The genes are TRBV2 and TRBJ1-4, with a weak D call TRBD1 (5 bases). V lost 7 bases and J 4 bases, leaving 16 bases between the germline ends. Germline V gene data show CDR1 as SNHLY and CDR2 as FYNNEI. The CDR3 consists of 15 residues. The CDR3 reads CASTVPGPINEKLFF. CDR3 bases: TGTGCCAGCACTGTACCGGGACCGATTAATGAAAAACTGTTTTTT.

The chain joins TRBV6-6 to TRBJ2-5; tentative D call: TRBD1 (8 bases). V was cut by 7 bases and J by 4 bases, with 19 bases left in between. There are 15 residues in the CDR3. Germline loops: CDR1 MNHNY, CDR2 SVGAGI (reference sequence). DNA of the CDR3: TGTGCCAGCATTATGACAGGGGAGGGAGTAGAGACCCAGTACTTC. Translating gives CASIMTGEGVETQYF.